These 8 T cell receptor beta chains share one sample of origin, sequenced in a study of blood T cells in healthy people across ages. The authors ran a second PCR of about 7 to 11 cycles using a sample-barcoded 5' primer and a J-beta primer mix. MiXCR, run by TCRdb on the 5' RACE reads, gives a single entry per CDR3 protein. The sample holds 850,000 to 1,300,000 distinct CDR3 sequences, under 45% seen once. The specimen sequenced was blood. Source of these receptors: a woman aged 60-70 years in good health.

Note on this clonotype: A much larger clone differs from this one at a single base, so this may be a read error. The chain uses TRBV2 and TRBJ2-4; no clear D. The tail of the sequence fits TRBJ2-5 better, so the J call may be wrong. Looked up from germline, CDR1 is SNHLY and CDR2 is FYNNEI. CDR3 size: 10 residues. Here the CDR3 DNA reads TGTGCCAGCAGTGAGGCGACCCAGTACTTC. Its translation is CASSEATQYF.

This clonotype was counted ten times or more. CDR3 DNA sequence: TGTGCCAGCAGCCCTCGGACAGGGTATGGCTACACCTTC. This codes for CASSPRTGYGYTF. V usage is TRBV7-2 and J usage is TRBJ1-2; the match to TRBD1 covers 8 bases. Per the germline V gene, CDR1 is SGHTA and CDR2 is FQGNSA. CDR3 size: 13 residues. The V gene end was trimmed by 5 bases and the J gene end by 5 bases; junction bases not matched to a gene: 4.

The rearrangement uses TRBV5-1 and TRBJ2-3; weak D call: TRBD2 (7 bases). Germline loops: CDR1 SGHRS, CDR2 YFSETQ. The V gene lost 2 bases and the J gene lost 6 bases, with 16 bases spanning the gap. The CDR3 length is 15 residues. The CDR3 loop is CASSFEGRGADTQYF. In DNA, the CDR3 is TGCGCCAGCAGCTTTGAGGGGAGGGGGGCGGATACGCAGTATTTT.

The CDR3 bases are TGTGCCAGCACCCAGACTAGCGGCAAACAAGAGACCCAGTACTTC. Translated: CASTQTSGKQETQYF. The chain uses TRBV7-8 and TRBJ2-5; 9 bases are shared with TRBD2. Trimming at V came to 7 bases and at J to 2 bases, leaving 8 bases not matched to a gene. Germline V gene sequence: CDR1 SGHVS, CDR2 FQNEAQ. The CDR3 runs 15 residues.

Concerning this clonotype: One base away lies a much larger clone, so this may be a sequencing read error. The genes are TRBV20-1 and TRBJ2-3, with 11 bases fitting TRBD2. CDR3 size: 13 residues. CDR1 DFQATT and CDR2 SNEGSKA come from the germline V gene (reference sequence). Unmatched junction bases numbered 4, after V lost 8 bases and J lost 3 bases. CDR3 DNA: TGCAGTACTGCTAGCGGGAGGACAGATACGCAGTATTTT. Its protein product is CSTASGRTDTQYF.

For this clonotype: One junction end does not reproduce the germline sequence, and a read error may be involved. CDR3 loop: CATSLGASTDAQYF. CDR3 sequence (DNA): TGTGCCACCAGCTTGGGGGCTAGCACAGATGCGCAGTATTTT. The chain has TRBV24-1 and TRBJ2-3; possible D gene TRBD1, 6 bases. The CDR3 covers 14 residues. Germline V gene sequence: CDR1 KGHDR, CDR2 SFDVKD.

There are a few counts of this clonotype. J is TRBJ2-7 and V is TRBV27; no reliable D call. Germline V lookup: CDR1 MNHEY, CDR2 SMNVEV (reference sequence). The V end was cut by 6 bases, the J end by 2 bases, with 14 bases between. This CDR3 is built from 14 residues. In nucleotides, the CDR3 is TGTGCCAGCAGACCTCAGGCAGGCCCCTACGAGCAGTACTTC. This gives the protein CASRPQAGPYEQYF.

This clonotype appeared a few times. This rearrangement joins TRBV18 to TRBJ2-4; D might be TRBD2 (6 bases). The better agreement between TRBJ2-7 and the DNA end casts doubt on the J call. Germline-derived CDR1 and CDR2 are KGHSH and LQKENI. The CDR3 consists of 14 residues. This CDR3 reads CASSPLRGGNEQYF. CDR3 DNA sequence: TGTGCCAGCTCACCCCTCCGAGGAGGGAACGAGCAGTACTTC.